A selection of T cell receptor beta chains follows, all from one sample in a study of cytomegalovirus exposure and HLA in healthy donors. Some clones are missing from TCRdb's copy, which holds only in-frame ones; the method was immunoSEQ multiplex PCR. The sample records under 200,000 clones, roughly 73% being singletons. Source material: PBMCs. The receptors originated from a female donor in good health and CMV-seronegative. Each CDR3 is given with its conserved first and last residue. D genes are given only for firm matches. A clone size is listed for some rows: how often the clone was seen (once, few, many), or a class if it is expanded.

size: .
V: TRBV5-1
J: TRBJ1-2
D: .
CDR3: CASSQAVGRGYGYTF
DNA: TGCGCCAGCAGCCAGGCGGTGGGAAGGGGATATGGCTACACCTTC

size: .
V: TRBV7-2
J: TRBJ2-2
D: TRBD1
CDR3: CASSLLRQGGPGELFF
DNA: TGTGCCAGCAGCCTCCTCCGACAGGGGGGGCCCGGGGAGCTGTTTTTT

size: .
V: TRBV9
J: TRBJ1-1
D: TRBD1
CDR3: CASSGESRGRGNTEAFF
DNA: TGTGCCAGCAGCGGAGAATCCAGGGGGCGAGGGAACACTGAAGCTTTCTTT

size: .
V: TRBV28
J: TRBJ2-1
D: TRBD2
CDR3: CASSSLAGGYNEQFF
DNA: TGTGCCAGCAGTTCACTAGCGGGAGGGTACAATGAGCAGTTCTTC

size: .
V: TRBV4-1
J: TRBJ2-7
D: TRBD2
CDR3: CASSQGLADYEQYF
DNA: TGCGCCAGCAGCCAAGGACTAGCGGACTACGAGCAGTACTTC

size: .
V: TRBV25-1
J: TRBJ1-3
D: .
CDR3: CASSEILTSSGNTIYF
DNA: TGTGCCAGCAGTGAAATCCTGACATCCTCTGGAAACACCATATATTTT

size: .
V: TRBV5-5
J: TRBJ1-4
D: .
CDR3: CASSFGYATNEKLFF
DNA: TGTGCCAGCAGCTTCGGGTACGCAACTAATGAAAAACTGTTTTTT

size: .
V: TRBV21-1
J: TRBJ2-1
D: .
CDR3: CASSKDELAGGGEQFF
DNA: TGTGCCAGCAGCAAAGATGAACTAGCGGGAGGAGGTGAGCAGTTCTTC

size: few
V: TRBV4-2
J: TRBJ2-6
D: TRBD2
CDR3: CASSQDRIQTSGYKSGANVLTF
DNA: TGTGCCAGCAGCCAAGATAGAATCCAAACTAGCGGTTATAAATCTGGGGCCAACGTCCTGACTTTC

size: .
V: TRBV7-9
J: TRBJ2-1
D: TRBD2
CDR3: CASSYPSGGYNEQFF
DNA: TGTGCCAGCAGCTACCCTAGCGGGGGGTACAATGAGCAGTTCTTC

size: once
V: TRBV13
J: TRBJ2-2
D: TRBD2
CDR3: CASSAGTRTGELFF
DNA: TGTGCCAGCAGCGCCGGGACTAGGACCGGGGAGCTGTTTTTT

size: once
V: TRBV5-1
J: TRBJ1-3
D: TRBD1
CDR3: CASSTGQGTIYF
DNA: TGCGCCAGCAGCACCGGACAGGGAACCATATATTTT

size: few
V: TRBV10-3
J: TRBJ2-2
D: TRBD2
CDR3: CAIRPGLAGAYTGELFF
DNA: TGTGCCATCAGACCGGGACTAGCGGGGGCGTACACCGGGGAGCTGTTTTTT

size: few
V: TRBV6-1
J: TRBJ1-2
D: TRBD1
CDR3: CASSDTTGTGDGYTF
DNA: TGTGCCAGCAGTGACACTACCGGGACAGGGGACGGCTACACCTTC

size: .
V: TRBV6-6
J: TRBJ1-2
D: .
CDR3: CASSYEEGGSYGYTF
DNA: TGTGCCAGCAGTTACGAGGAAGGGGGATCCTATGGCTACACCTTC

size: .
V: TRBV15
J: TRBJ1-4
D: .
CDR3: CATSRGDTPNEKLFF
DNA: TGTGCCACCAGCAGAGGGGACACCCCTAATGAAAAACTGTTTTTT

size: .
V: TRBV5-6
J: TRBJ2-3
D: .
CDR3: CASSLPRGFTDTQYF
DNA: TGTGCCAGCAGCTTGCCCAGGGGTTTCACAGATACGCAGTATTTT

size: .
V: TRBV21-1
J: TRBJ2-7
D: .
CDR3: CASRKGPYEQYF
DNA: TGTGCCAGCAGGAAGGGGCCTTACGAGCAGTACTTC

size: .
V: TRBV4-3
J: TRBJ2-1
D: TRBD2
CDR3: CASSHRGGLNNEQFF
DNA: TGCGCCAGCAGCCATCGGGGGGGCCTGAACAATGAGCAGTTCTTC

size: once
V: TRBV7-9
J: TRBJ2-6
D: .
CDR3: CASSPTNYLSGANVLTF
DNA: TGTGCCAGCAGCCCCACAAATTATCTCTCTGGGGCCAACGTCCTGACTTTC

size: .
V: TRBV5-5
J: TRBJ2-7
D: .
CDR3: CASSPWGDYEQYF
DNA: TGTGCCAGCAGCCCCTGGGGGGACTACGAGCAGTACTTC

size: .
V: TRBV30
J: TRBJ1-1
D: .
CDR3: CAWSVRLRAFF
DNA: TGTGCCTGGAGTGTACGACTTCGAGCTTTCTTT

size: once
V: TRBV6-5
J: TRBJ2-7
D: TRBD1
CDR3: CATRRDRYSYEQYF
DNA: TGTGCCACTCGACGGGACAGATATTCCTACGAGCAGTACTTC

size: .
V: TRBV28
J: TRBJ1-1
D: TRBD1
CDR3: CASTVTGDNTEAFF
DNA: TGTGCCAGCACGGTGACAGGGGATAACACTGAAGCTTTCTTT

size: .
V: TRBV7-3
J: TRBJ2-1
D: .
CDR3: CASSLSPSGEQFF
DNA: TGTGCCAGCAGCTTAAGTCCCTCAGGTGAGCAGTTCTTC

size: .
V: TRBV25-1
J: TRBJ2-3
D: TRBD2
CDR3: CASSESLGLGADTQYF
DNA: TGTGCCAGCAGTGAATCCTTGGGACTAGGCGCAGATACGCAGTATTTT

size: .
V: TRBV7-2
J: TRBJ2-2
D: TRBD2
CDR3: CASSLPSSGSTGELFF
DNA: TGTGCCAGCAGCTTACCCTCCAGCGGGAGCACCGGGGAGCTGTTTTTT

size: .
V: TRBV9
J: TRBJ2-7
D: TRBD2
CDR3: CASSASRGLAGNYEQYF
DNA: TGTGCCAGCAGCGCCTCGAGAGGGTTAGCGGGGAACTACGAGCAGTACTTC

size: .
V: TRBV10-3
J: TRBJ1-2
D: .
CDR3: CAISEQGSNPYYTF
DNA: TGTGCCATCAGTGAACAGGGCTCGAACCCTTATTACACCTTC

size: .
V: TRBV18
J: TRBJ2-7
D: .
CDR3: CASSPGAGSSYEQYF
DNA: TGTGCCAGCTCACCTGGGGCCGGCAGCTCCTACGAGCAGTACTTC

size: few
V: TRBV5-1
J: TRBJ1-1
D: TRBD1
CDR3: CASSRTGGNTEAFF
DNA: TGCGCCAGCAGCAGGACAGGGGGCAACACTGAAGCTTTCTTT

size: .
V: TRBV4-1
J: TRBJ1-2
D: .
CDR3: CASSLPTDDRSHTGYGYTF
DNA: TGCGCCAGCAGCCTACCGACCGACGACAGGAGTCATACGGGCTATGGCTACACCTTC

size: .
V: TRBV28
J: TRBJ2-3
D: TRBD1
CDR3: CASSLSGGQDTQYF
DNA: TGTGCCAGCAGTTTATCAGGGGGCCAGGATACGCAGTATTTT

size: .
V: TRBV5-6
J: TRBJ1-5
D: TRBD1
CDR3: CASRVRGLGQPQHF
DNA: TGTGCCAGCAGGGTTAGGGGGCTGGGTCAGCCCCAGCATTTT

size: .
V: TRBV7-3
J: TRBJ2-1
D: TRBD2
CDR3: CASSLIGLAGYNEQFF
DNA: TGTGCCAGCAGCTTAATTGGTCTAGCGGGGTACAATGAGCAGTTCTTC

size: .
V: TRBV6-5
J: TRBJ1-5
D: .
CDR3: CASSNNSNQPQHF
DNA: TGTGCCAGCAGCAACAACAGCAATCAGCCCCAGCATTTT

size: .
V: TRBV5-8
J: TRBJ2-7
D: TRBD1
CDR3: CASSTGQGGEQYF
DNA: TGTGCCAGCAGCACGGGACAGGGTGGCGAGCAGTACTTC

size: .
V: TRBV7-2
J: TRBJ2-1
D: .
CDR3: CASSPDSSYNEQFF
DNA: TGTGCCAGCAGCCCGGACAGCTCCTACAATGAGCAGTTCTTC

size: .
V: TRBV6-5
J: TRBJ1-1
D: .
CDR3: CASSLRENTEAFF
DNA: TGTGCCAGCAGTTTGAGGGAAAACACTGAAGCTTTCTTT

size: .
V: TRBV5-1
J: TRBJ2-7
D: .
CDR3: CASSFFNRDYEQYF
DNA: TGCGCCAGCAGCTTCTTCAACAGGGATTACGAGCAGTACTTC

size: .
V: TRBV10-3
J: TRBJ1-1
D: TRBD1
CDR3: CAIRSAGGQNTEAFF
DNA: TGTGCCATCAGGTCCGCAGGGGGCCAGAACACTGAAGCTTTCTTT

size: .
V: TRBV28
J: TRBJ1-1
D: .
CDR3: CASSLWRVGTEAFF
DNA: TGTGCCAGCAGTTTATGGAGGGTGGGGACTGAAGCTTTCTTT

size: .
V: TRBV7-6
J: TRBJ2-1
D: TRBD2
CDR3: CASGLAGGPYNEQFF
DNA: TGTGCCAGCGGGTTAGCGGGGGGACCATACAATGAGCAGTTCTTC

size: once
V: TRBV7-2
J: TRBJ2-7
D: .
CDR3: CASSLGAHEQYF
DNA: TGTGCCAGCAGCTTAGGGGCCCACGAGCAGTACTTC

size: few
V: TRBV5-1
J: TRBJ2-1
D: TRBD2
CDR3: CASSWTSGTYNEQFF
DNA: TGCGCCAGCAGCTGGACTAGCGGGACCTACAATGAGCAGTTCTTC